These 13 T cell receptor beta chains originate from one sample sequenced in a study of metastatic and nonmetastatic thyroid tumors. Each patient went into thyroid surgery without having received any treatment. TCRdb re-clonotyped the PCR reads via MiXCR. The sample contains around 42,000 clones, around 10% of which appear only once. Specimen: blood. The receptors were sampled from a male donor with papillary thyroid cancer or a benign thyroid nodule (not recorded which). Some clones in this sample may be carry-over from other donors' samples.

In the case of this clone: This may come from a read error, since a much larger clone is one base off. The CDR3 does not end in the conserved phenylalanine or tryptophan, so this is likely a read error. V and J are TRBV20-1 and TRBJ2-7; 12 bases map to TRBD2. J lost 6 bases, V lost 5 bases, and 8 bases had no gene match. This CDR3 is 14 amino acids long. Germline values: CDR1 DFQATT, CDR2 SNEGSKA (reference sequence). The CDR3 DNA reads as TGCAGTGCTGTGACTAGCGGGAGTGCTTCCGAGCAGTACCTC. Its protein product is CSAVTSGSASEQYL.

This clone appeared many times. This sequence joins TRBV30 and TRBJ2-2, with TRBD1 identical over 10 bases. This CDR3 has 14 amino acids. Germline lookup yields CDR1 GTSNPN and CDR2 SVGIG (reference sequence). V trimming: 8 bases; J trimming: 5 bases; junction bases outside the gene matches: 8. In DNA form, the CDR3 reads TGTGCCGGGACAGGGGAGGGGGGAACCGGGGAGCTGTTTTTT. Its translation: CAGTGEGGTGELFF.

Concerning this clone itself: A single base separates this from a much larger clone, so it may be a read error. The chain is built from TRBV30 and TRBJ1-6; 7 nucleotides agree with TRBD1. V lost 0 bases to trimming and J lost 10 bases; unmatched junction nucleotides: 6. From germline, CDR1 is GTSNPN and CDR2 SVGIG (reference sequence). The CDR3 runs to 14 residues. The chain's CDR3 is CAWSVLTGSSPLHF. CDR3 coding DNA: TGTGCCTGGAGTGTACTGACAGGGTCCTCACCCCTCCACTTT. The entire variable domain, with the rest obtained from reference TRBV30 and TRBJ1-6, is as follows: SQTIHQWPATLVQPVGSPLSLECTVEGTSNPNLYWYRQAAGRGLQLLFYSVGIGQISSEVPQNLSASRPQDRQFILSSKKLLLSDSGFYLCAWSVLTGSSPLHFGNGTRLTVT.

At least ten counts were recorded for this clone. Other DNA sequences in the same sample also yield this CDR3. The chain is built from TRBV7-9 and TRBJ1-2; 7 bases line up with TRBD1. CDR1 is SEHNR, CDR2 FQNEAQ, per germline (reference sequence). V lost 6 bases and J lost 8; bases outside the gene matches: 6. The CDR3 spans 12 residues. In DNA form, the CDR3 reads TGTGCCAGCAGTCGCGACAGGGAGGGCTACACCTTC. It translates to CASSRDREGYTF.

The table lists this clone with many counts. J is TRBJ2-1 and V is TRBV10-3; D not resolved. CDR1 ENHRY and CDR2 SYGVKD come from the germline V gene. The ends were cut back, 3 bases at V and 2 bases at J, with 14 bases in the middle. This CDR3 has 16 amino acids. CDR3: CAISDVTASPYNEQFF. In DNA form, the CDR3 reads TGTGCCATCAGTGATGTCACAGCCAGTCCCTACAATGAGCAGTTCTTC.

This clone was recorded many times. This CDR3 fails to terminate in the conserved phenylalanine or tryptophan, so it likely reflects a read error. V gene TRBV6-2 or TRBV6-3 combines with J gene TRBJ2-7; D is possibly TRBD2 (5 bases). Germline CDR1 is MNHEY and CDR2 is SVGEGT. This CDR3 is built from 11 residues. The ends were cut back, 5 bases at V and 10 bases at J, with 12 bases in the middle. The CDR3 protein is CASSTRTEQYL. CDR3 bases: TGTGCCAGCAGTACTAGGACCGAACAGTACCTC.

This clone appeared many times. The chain carries TRBV20-1 and TRBJ1-3; 7 bases agree with TRBD1. After removal of 0 bases from V and 2 bases from J, the junction contained 7 bases not matched to a gene. There are 16 residues in the CDR3. Germline CDR1 DFQATT, CDR2 SNEGSKA (reference sequence). The chain's CDR3 is CSARDDETGPGNTIYF. The CDR3 nucleotides are TGCAGTGCTAGAGATGACGAGACAGGGCCTGGAAACACCATATATTTT.

There are a few counts of this clone. The chain uses TRBV19 and TRBJ1-5; perhaps TRBD1 as D (5 bases). V gave up 5 bases and J gave up 3 bases, with 14 bases separating them. Germline assignment: CDR1 LNHDA and CDR2 SQIVND (reference sequence). The CDR3 spans 15 residues. CDR3 residues: CASSVLGDLNQPQHF. CDR3 DNA sequence: TGTGCCAGTAGTGTCCTGGGGGATCTCAATCAGCCCCAGCATTTT.

This clone was observed at least ten times. The CDR3: CASSLGQGLGQPQHF. CDR3 nucleotides: TGTGCCAGCAGCCTAGGGCAGGGGTTGGGGCAGCCCCAGCATTTT. V gene TRBV27 combines with J gene TRBJ1-5, with TRBD1 as a possible D gene (6 bases). This CDR3 region has 15 residues. V lost 6 bases to trimming and J lost 7 bases, with 19 bases between them. Per the germline V gene, CDR1 is MNHEY and CDR2 is SMNVEV (reference sequence).

In its sample, this clone was seen a few times. This specimen includes other DNA sequences encoding the same CDR3. V and J are TRBV4-1 and TRBJ2-5; 7 bases fit TRBD1. After removal of 2 bases from V and 3 bases from J, the junction contained 6 bases not matched to a gene. Per germline, CDR1 MGHRA and CDR2 YSYEKL. The CDR3 loop spans 15 amino acids. The CDR3 nucleotides are TGCGCCAGCAGCCAATTGGGACAGAGAAAAGAGACCCAGTACTTC. Protein sequence: CASSQLGQRKETQYF.

Regarding this clone: This could be a read error, since a much larger clone is one nucleotide away. Other DNA sequences in the sample encode the same CDR3. V usage is TRBV7-9 and J usage is TRBJ2-6; the D gene is possibly TRBD1 (5 bases). Germline V CDR1 and CDR2: SEHNR, FQNEAQ (reference sequence). The CDR3 sequence is 15 residues long. As DNA, the CDR3 is TGTGCCAGCAGCCGGTCGCTCTCTGGGGCAAACGTCCTGACTTTC. It encodes CASSRSLSGANVLTF.

This clone was observed at least ten times. V gene TRBV6-6 combines with J gene TRBJ2-3; 13 nucleotides match TRBD2. The length of the CDR3 is 17 residues. Germline V gene sequence: CDR1 MNHNY, CDR2 SVGAGI (reference sequence). V trimming: 6 bases; J trimming: 0 bases; junction bases outside the gene matches: 6. As DNA, the CDR3 is TGTGCCAGCAGCCGACTAGCGGGAGGCGCTAGCACAGATACGCAGTATTTT. Translated: CASSRLAGGASTDTQYF.

This clone was seen ten or more times. The chain employs TRBV7-8 and TRBJ2-1; possibly TRBD1 or TRBD2 for D (5 bases each). V lost 3 bases to trimming and J lost 2 bases, with 11 bases between them. Germline assignment: CDR1 SGHVS and CDR2 FQNEAQ. CDR3 length: 15 residues. The CDR3 sequence is CASSFGGSAYNEQFF. In DNA, the CDR3 is TGTGCCAGCAGCTTTGGGGGTTCCGCCTACAATGAGCAGTTCTTC.